This TCR beta chain was profiled in a study of Graves' ophthalmopathy and Graves' hyperthyroidism. The V gene's germline CDR1 is SGHVS and CDR2 FQNEAQ. J gave up 3 bases and V 5 bases, and 6 bases lay outside the gene matches. The CDR3 is made up of 14 amino acids. This clonotype was counted many times. CDR3 regions of TCR beta were amplified from RNA transcripts. Second-round multiplex PCR came after first-round RT-PCR with HTBI primers. TCRdb passed the multiplex PCR reads through MiXCR, listing each CDR3 protein once. The sample lists around 1,000,000 distinct CDR3 sequences, 35% to 45% occurring once.

V gene TRBV7-8 combines with J gene TRBJ1-1; 7 bases map to TRBD1. The specimen was peripheral blood or thyroid tissue (not recorded which). This sequence was found in an adult man with Graves' hyperthyroidism. For the CDR3, the DNA is TGTGCCAGCAGCGGGCAGGGGGGTTACACTGAAGCTTTCTTT. Its translation is CASSGQGGYTEAFF.